Listed below are T cell receptor beta chains from one sample, sequenced in a study of blood T cell repertoires in COVID-19. Some clones are missing from TCRdb's copy, which holds only in-frame ones; the method was immunoSEQ multiplex PCR. Found here are some 150,000 clones, approximately 81% of them singletons; the top ten hold roughly 2.7%. Material for sequencing was peripheral blood. The source of these receptors is a human donor with acute or convalescent COVID-19. The donor label of this sample is uncertain. CDR3s leave out the opening cysteine and the closing phenylalanine or tryptophan. A D gene is named only where the DNA matches it firmly. Rows may omit the clone size; those that give it use once, few, many or a size class.

J	size	V	D	CDR3
TRBJ2-3	-	TRBV5-4	TRBD2	ASSLGLGVDTQY
TRBJ1-2	-	TRBV7-9	-	ASSQQGWEGYT
TRBJ2-3	-	TRBV7-8	TRBD2	ASPGGDNTDTQY
TRBJ2-3	-	TRBV24-1	-	ATAQGSDTQY
TRBJ2-5	-	TRBV15	-	ATSRDLLTKLYQETQY
TRBJ2-7	once	TRBV4-1	-	ASSQDSRRGEVEQY
TRBJ2-1	few	TRBV6-2/TRBV6-3	-	ASSFIPPAGNEQF
TRBJ1-4	once	TRBV3-1/TRBV3-2	-	ASSQVGGGNEKLF
TRBJ1-5	-	TRBV6-2/TRBV6-3	TRBD1	ASCPRRGDRGPNSNQPQH
TRBJ2-1	once	TRBV5-1	TRBD2	ASSLPTTLAGMYNEQF
TRBJ2-1	-	TRBV5-4	-	ASSLDPRAGGDEQF
TRBJ2-5	-	TRBV13	-	ASSLQVEETQY
TRBJ1-5	few	TRBV18	-	ASSPIGQAMLYQPQH
TRBJ2-1	-	TRBV7-2	TRBD2	ASSSGTSGGRNNEQF
TRBJ1-4	-	TRBV9	TRBD1	ASSLTMTGGNEKLF
TRBJ2-3	-	TRBV6-2/TRBV6-3	TRBD2	ASSFLAGGSADTQY
TRBJ2-3	-	TRBV6-6	TRBD2	ASSYGRGKGADTQY
TRBJ1-6	-	TRBV7-9	TRBD1	ASSRGTGGDSPLH